A single sample is the source of the 32 T cell receptor beta chains below, sequenced in a study of blood T cell repertoires in COVID-19. Produced via immunoSEQ multiplex PCR; TCRdb's table is partial and in-frame only. The table records approximately 190,000 clones, about 83% of them present only once. Sequencing input: PBMCs or T cells enriched from blood (not recorded which). These receptors originate from a woman aged 25 to 45 who had been exposed to COVID-19.

The chain recombines TRBV21-1 with TRBJ1-3; whether TRBD1, the table's D call, matches the DNA was not checked. TRBV21-1 is shown as a pseudogene. The CDR3 length is 18 residues. In DNA form, the CDR3 reads TGTGCCAGCAGCAAAGGGCGGGACAGAATACTCTCTGGAAACACCATATATTTT. Translation gives CASSKGRDRILSGNTIYF.

The chain joins TRBV19 to TRBJ1-1; TRBD1 aligns across 7 bases. V gave up 2 bases and J gave up 5 bases; unmatched junction bases: 8. CDR1 is LNHDA, CDR2 SQIVND, per germline (reference sequence). The CDR3 runs to 15 residues. The chain's CDR3 is CASSIQGVEGTEAFF. As DNA, the CDR3 is TGTGCCAGTAGTATACAGGGGGTGGAAGGGACTGAAGCTTTCTTT.

This sequence joins TRBV3-1 (or the pseudogene TRBV3-2) and TRBJ2-7; 10 bases are a match to TRBD1. Germline lookup yields CDR1 LGHDT and CDR2 YNNKEL (reference sequence). The CDR3 is made up of 17 amino acids. The V gene end was trimmed by 3 bases and the J gene end by 3 bases; junction bases not matched to a gene: 11. The CDR3 DNA reads TGTGCCAGCAGCCAGACCGGGACAGGGGCGCTCGTCTACGAGCAGTACTTC. It encodes CASSQTGTGALVYEQYF.

This chain links TRBV4-2 with TRBJ2-7; perhaps TRBD2 as D (6 bases). Per the germline V gene, CDR1 is LGHNA and CDR2 is YNFKEQ. The V end was cut by 4 bases, the J end by 6 bases, with 19 bases between. The CDR3 extends over 15 amino acids. The CDR3 spells CASSPTPLAFGEQYF. For the CDR3, the DNA is TGTGCCAGCAGCCCGACGCCCCTAGCGTTTGGCGAGCAGTACTTC.

The chain is built from TRBV28 and TRBJ1-2, with a weak D call TRBD1 (6 bases). The CDR3 contains 16 residues. Trimming left V 7 bases short and J 7 bases short, with 25 bases between. The V gene's germline CDR1 is MDHEN and CDR2 SYDVKM. CDR3: CASITLTTNAGAGYTF. As DNA, the CDR3 is TGTGCCAGCATTACTCTGACCACTAATGCAGGGGCTGGCTACACCTTC.

The chain links TRBV7-8 to TRBJ2-5, with D possibly matching TRBD1 (7 bases). The CDR3 covers 14 residues. Germline CDR1 is SGHVS and CDR2 is FQNEAQ. V was shortened by 1 base and J by 5 bases, with 11 bases between the two germline ends. The CDR3 DNA reads TGTGCCAGCAGCTTAGTCCCAGGGGGGGAGACCCAGTACTTC. This sequence encodes CASSLVPGGETQYF. Full variable domain (outside the CDR3, taken from reference TRBV7-8 and TRBJ2-5): GAGVSQSPRYKVAKRGQDVALRCDPISGHVSLFWYQQALGQGPEFLTYFQNEAQLDKSGLPSDRFFAERPEGSVSTLKIQRTQQEDSAVYLCASSLVPGGETQYFGPGTRLLVL.

V is TRBV4-3 and J is TRBJ1-6; 8 nucleotides line up with TRBD1. Trimming removed 2 bases from V and 8 bases from J; junction bases left unmatched: 8. This CDR3 comprises 16 residues. Germline CDR1 and CDR2: LGHNA and YSLEER. The CDR3 bases are TGCGCCAGCAGCCAACTAATAACAGGGGGGGATTCACCCCTCCACTTT. Amino acids: CASSQLITGGDSPLHF.

The rearrangement joins TRBV5-1 to TRBJ1-4; no reliable D call. Germline lookup yields CDR1 SGHRS and CDR2 YFSETQ. The CDR3 length is 16 residues. V was pared by 5 bases and J by 0 bases, with 14 bases between. CDR3 in DNA: TGCGCCAGCAGTTATACATACGGAGCAACTAATGAAAAACTGTTTTTT. Amino acid sequence: CASSYTYGATNEKLFF.

This chain connects TRBV3-1 (or the pseudogene TRBV3-2) to TRBJ1-5; perhaps TRBD1 as D (5 bases). This CDR3 contains 15 residues. The germline V gene encodes CDR1 LGHDT and CDR2 YNNKEL (reference sequence). V lost 4 bases and J lost 5, with 15 bases in between. DNA for the CDR3: TGTGCCAGCAGCCCCTCGGCGGGGCGCTATCAGCCCCAGCATTTT. Translation gives CASSPSAGRYQPQHF.

This chain links TRBV2 with TRBJ2-3; 9 nucleotides match TRBD2. The length of the CDR3 is 15 residues. Germline lookup yields CDR1 SNHLY and CDR2 FYNNEI. V was pared by 2 bases and J by 1 base, with 1 base of the junction left unmatched. DNA of the CDR3: TGTGCCAGCAGTGAATTAGCGGGGGGCACAGATACGCAGTATTTT. Amino acid sequence: CASSELAGGTDTQYF. The full variable domain, its missing parts supplied by reference TRBV2 and TRBJ2-3, is EPEVTQTPSHQVTQMGQEVILRCVPISNHLYFYWYRQILGQKVEFLVSFYNNEISEKSEIFDDQFSVERPDGSNFTLKIRSTKLEDSAMYFCASSELAGGTDTQYFGPGTRLTVL.

The genes are TRBV30 and TRBJ1-4, with 7 bases that match TRBD1. Trimming took 5 bases from V and 1 from J; bases not matched to a gene: 4. CDR1 GTSNPN and CDR2 SVGIG come from the germline V gene (reference sequence). The CDR3 contains 14 residues. CDR3 nucleotides: TGTGCCTGGGGGAGGGGGCAAACTAATGAAAAACTGTTTTTT. The encoded protein is CAWGRGQTNEKLFF.

The chain employs TRBV6-5 and TRBJ2-2; TRBD1 agrees at 7 bases. Germline assignment: CDR1 MNHEY and CDR2 SVGAGI. There are 14 residues in the CDR3. V lost 0 bases to trimming and J lost 8 bases; unmatched junction nucleotides: 3. DNA for the CDR3: TGTGCCAGCAGTTACTCGAACAGGGGAGGGGAGCTGTTTTTT. Translation gives CASSYSNRGGELFF.

This chain's CDR3 is CAYRGSSYGYTF. The DNA of the CDR3 is TGTGCCTACCGGGGGAGCAGCTATGGCTACACCTTC. The rearrangement links TRBV21-1 to TRBJ1-2. TRBV21-1 is classified as a pseudogene. This CDR3 is built from 12 residues.

The J gene is TRBJ2-1, the V gene TRBV6-4; 13 positions match TRBD2. The V and J ends lost 6 bases and 5 bases, in that order; junction bases with no gene match: 4. The germline gives CDR1 MRHNA, CDR2 SNTAGT. The length of the CDR3 is 15 residues. The CDR3 here is CASSQGLAGHNEQFF. The CDR3 DNA reads TGTGCCAGCAGCCAGGGACTAGCGGGGCACAATGAGCAGTTCTTC.

J is TRBJ1-4 and V is TRBV5-6; 7 nucleotides agree with TRBD1. The CDR3 loop spans 17 amino acids. The V gene's germline CDR1 is SGHDT and CDR2 YYEEEE. The V segment lost 4 bases and the J segment 0 bases; nucleotides outside the gene matches: 9. The CDR3 sequence is CASSRDSLVATNEKLFF. CDR3 nucleotides: TGTGCCAGCAGCCGGGACAGCCTAGTTGCAACTAATGAAAAACTGTTTTTT.

This clone was counted a single time. V and J are TRBV7-9 and TRBJ1-2; 7 nucleotides align to TRBD1. The length of the CDR3 is 14 residues. Germline lookup yields CDR1 SEHNR and CDR2 FQNEAQ (reference sequence). The J segment lost 3 bases and the V segment lost 5 bases, leaving 6 bases of the junction unmatched. CDR3 residues: CASSPRDSYYGYTF. As DNA, the CDR3 is TGTGCCAGCAGCCCTCGGGACAGCTACTATGGCTACACCTTC.

The chain combines TRBV2 with TRBJ2-1; TRBD2 matches 13 bases. J was trimmed by 9 bases and V by 5 bases; bases with no gene match: 4. Germline loops: CDR1 SNHLY, CDR2 FYNNEI. The CDR3 sequence is 14 residues long. DNA of the CDR3: TGTGCCAGCAGTTTGGGACTAGCGGGGAGTGAGCAGTTCTTC. Residues: CASSLGLAGSEQFF.

The V gene is TRBV23-1, the J gene TRBJ1-1, with 8 positions matching TRBD1. TRBV23-1 carries the ORF label, with uncertain function. J was trimmed by 0 bases and V by 7 bases; bases with no gene match: 4. The CDR3 is 14 amino acids. The CDR3 loop is CASTRGPMNTEAFF. The CDR3 DNA sequence: TGCGCCAGCACCAGGGGGCCGATGAACACTGAAGCTTTCTTT.

This clone was counted a few times. The gene calls are TRBV2 and TRBJ2-1; 10 positions agree with TRBD2. Trimming took 8 bases from V and 5 from J; bases not matched to a gene: 3. Germline loops: CDR1 SNHLY, CDR2 FYNNEI. The CDR3 has 13 residues. In DNA, the CDR3 is TGTGCCAGCCGACTAGCGGGTAACAATGAGCAGTTCTTC. It is translated as CASRLAGNNEQFF.

This rearrangement joins TRBV6-1 to TRBJ1-2; D perhaps matches TRBD1 (6 bases). Germline lookup yields CDR1 MNHNS and CDR2 SASEGT. The V gene lost 1 base and the J gene lost 4 bases, with 19 bases spanning the gap. The CDR3 has 17 amino acids. The CDR3 nucleotides read TGTGCCAGCAGTGAAGTCTACAGGGCAGCGAACTCCTATGGCTACACCTTC. This encodes CASSEVYRAANSYGYTF.

The rearrangement joins TRBV11-3 to TRBJ2-3; tentative D call: TRBD2 (5 bases). Germline values: CDR1 SGHNT, CDR2 YENEEA. Trimming removed 3 bases from V and 0 bases from J, with 10 bases in between. This CDR3 has 15 residues. The CDR3 sequence: CASSFFAGSTDTQYF. For the CDR3, the DNA is TGTGCCAGCAGCTTTTTCGCGGGTAGCACAGATACGCAGTATTTT.

The CDR3 coding sequence is TGTGCCAGTAGTATAACAAGACAGGGCTCCAAACAGCCCCAGCATTTT. Its protein product is CASSITRQGSKQPQHF. The chain links TRBV19 to TRBJ1-5; 7 nucleotides align to TRBD1. CDR1 is LNHDA, CDR2 SQIVND, per germline (reference sequence). J gave up 7 bases and V 2 bases, and 11 bases lay outside the gene matches. There are 16 residues in the CDR3.

Here the CDR3 DNA reads TGTGCCAGCAGCCCCGACAGGGGCAATCAGCCCCAGCATTTT. It specifies CASSPDRGNQPQHF. V gene TRBV6-5 combines with J gene TRBJ1-5, with 7 bases fitting TRBD1. This CDR3 spans 14 amino acids. Looked up from germline, CDR1 is MNHEY and CDR2 is SVGAGI. The junction had 4 bases not matched to a gene; V was cut back by 6 bases and J by 2 bases.

The chain has TRBV19 and TRBJ2-7; D gene unclear. Germline-derived CDR1 and CDR2 are LNHDA and SQIVND (reference sequence). The CDR3 length is 14 residues. The V end lost 1 base, the J end lost 1 base, and 8 bases lay between the germline ends. The CDR3 sequence is CASSIVIASYEQYF. The CDR3 bases are TGTGCCAGTAGTATAGTCATCGCGTCCTACGAGCAGTACTTC.

The rearrangement uses TRBV5-4 and TRBJ2-5, with D perhaps TRBD1 (6 bases). Germline V gives CDR1 SGHNT, CDR2 YYREEE (reference sequence). V was shortened by 4 bases and J by 2 bases, with 27 bases between the two germline ends. The CDR3 runs 19 residues. CDR3: CASSAEYRALHTSQETQYF. As DNA, the CDR3 is TGTGCCAGCAGCGCCGAATACAGGGCGCTCCACACTTCACAAGAGACCCAGTACTTC.

V and J are TRBV27 and TRBJ2-1; 10 nucleotides match TRBD2. Germline V gene lookup returns CDR1 MNHEY and CDR2 SMNVEV (reference sequence). The CDR3 contains 14 residues. Trimming at V came to 10 bases and at J to 4 bases, leaving 7 bases not matched to a gene. CDR3 coding DNA: TGTGCCACCAAGAGCGGGGGGGATTACAATGAGCAGTTCTTC. This encodes CATKSGGDYNEQFF.

The chain joins TRBV11-2 to TRBJ2-7; 9 bases line up with TRBD2. V shed 8 bases and J 5 bases; nucleotides not matched to a gene: 10. The CDR3 has 14 amino acids. The germline V gene has CDR1 SGHAT and CDR2 FQNNGV. The CDR3 is CASRALAGGHEQYF. As DNA, the CDR3 is TGTGCCAGCCGAGCCCTGGCGGGGGGGCACGAGCAGTACTTC.

V is TRBV4-1 and J is TRBJ1-1; the match to TRBD1 covers 7 bases. This CDR3 has 15 amino acids. The junction had 6 bases not matched to a gene; V was cut back by 4 bases and J by 1 base. CDR1 is MGHRA, CDR2 YSYEKL, per germline. CDR3 loop: CASSPYQGGNTEAFF. The CDR3 DNA follows: TGCGCCAGCAGCCCGTATCAGGGGGGGAACACTGAAGCTTTCTTT.

The V gene is TRBV7-8, the J gene TRBJ1-1, with D possibly TRBD1 on 6 matching bases. Germline CDR1 SGHVS, CDR2 FQNEAQ. The CDR3 is made up of 15 amino acids. The V end was cut by 5 bases, the J end by 1 base, with 14 bases between. The CDR3 loop reads CASSPVGGANTEAFF. The CDR3 region has the DNA TGTGCCAGCAGCCCGGTGGGGGGGGCGAACACTGAAGCTTTCTTT.

The rearrangement uses TRBV27 and TRBJ2-1; 14 bases line up with TRBD2. This CDR3 region has 14 residues. Trimming removed 5 bases from V and 12 bases from J; junction bases left unmatched: 6. CDR1 MNHEY and CDR2 SMNVEV come from the germline V gene (reference sequence). CDR3 region: CASSPGLAGVGQFF. The CDR3 DNA follows: TGTGCCAGCAGTCCGGGACTAGCGGGGGTCGGGCAGTTCTTC.

CDR3 loop: CASSGGQVGEAFF. Written as DNA, the CDR3 is TGTGCCAGCTCGGGAGGACAGGTCGGTGAAGCTTTCTTT. The V and J genes are TRBV18 and TRBJ1-1, with 7 bases aligning to TRBD1. The CDR3 consists of 13 residues. Germline CDR1 reads KGHSH; CDR2 reads LQKENI. After removal of 6 bases from V and 7 bases from J, the junction contained 8 bases not matched to a gene.

The chain recombines TRBV30 with TRBJ1-1; TRBD1 agrees at 8 bases. The V and J ends lost 5 bases and 1 base, in that order; junction bases with no gene match: 3. CDR3 length: 13 amino acids. Germline assignment: CDR1 GTSNPN and CDR2 SVGIG (reference sequence). The CDR3 protein is CAWVQGGNTEAFF. DNA of the CDR3: TGTGCCTGGGTACAGGGGGGGAACACTGAAGCTTTCTTT.